These 7 T cell receptor beta chains originate from one sample sequenced in a study of T cell responses to AZD1222 COVID-19 vaccine. Some clones are missing from TCRdb's copy, which holds only in-frame ones; the method was immunoSEQ multiplex PCR. The sample lists more than 95,000 clones, about nine tenths occurring once. This sample comprised peripheral blood, obtained on day 0 of AZD1222 vaccination. These receptors came from an adult in good health.

The chain has TRBV6-5 and TRBJ2-2; D gene ambiguous. The CDR3 has 15 residues. Trimming stripped 0 bases from V and 0 bases from J, with 5 bases between. Germline CDR1 MNHEY, CDR2 SVGAGI. The CDR3 nucleotides read TGTGCCAGCAGTTACTCTGGCTCGAACACCGGGGAGCTGTTTTTT. Residues: CASSYSGSNTGELFF.

The chain recombines TRBV30 with TRBJ2-1; 14 nucleotides align to TRBD2. The CDR3 length is 13 residues. Germline CDR1 GTSNPN, CDR2 SVGIG (reference sequence). V gave up 8 bases and J gave up 9 bases; unmatched junction bases: 6. CDR3 DNA sequence: TGTGCCGTGATAGGACTAGCGGGAGGTGAGCAGTTCTTC. It encodes CAVIGLAGGEQFF. Looking up the rest from reference TRBV30 and TRBJ2-1 gives the full variable domain: SQTIHQWPATLVQPVGSPLSLECTVEGTSNPNLYWYRQAAGRGLQLLFYSVGIGQISSEVPQNLSASRPQDRQFILSSKKLLLSDSGFYLCAVIGLAGGEQFFGPGTRLTVL.

This chain links TRBV19 with TRBJ1-1; D gene uncertain. The germline CDR1 and CDR2 sequences are LNHDA and SQIVND (reference sequence). With 4 bases removed from V and 0 bases from J, the gap between germline ends came to 15 bases. This CDR3 spans 16 amino acids. This CDR3 reads CASSKKKGLMNTEAFF. The CDR3 nucleotides read TGTGCCAGTAGTAAGAAAAAAGGACTCATGAACACTGAAGCTTTCTTT.

J is TRBJ2-5 and V is TRBV5-8, with D perhaps assigned TRBD1 or TRBD2 (6 bases each). The V end was cut by 6 bases, the J end by 4 bases, with 19 bases between. CDR3 length: 15 residues. From germline, CDR1 is SGHTS and CDR2 YDEGEE. The CDR3 region has the DNA TGTGCCAGCACTAAGAGAGTGGGGGGCGCAGAGACCCAGTACTTC. Translation gives CASTKRVGGAETQYF. Variable domain in full (rest from reference TRBV5-8 and TRBJ2-5): EAGVTQSPTHLIKTRGQQATLRCSPISGHTSVYWYQQALGLGLQFLLWYDEGEERNRGNFPPRFSGRQFPNYSSELNVNALELEDSALYLCASTKRVGGAETQYFGPGTRLLVL.

This chain joins TRBV10-3 and TRBJ2-7; tentatively, D is TRBD2 (6 bases). The CDR3 has 18 amino acids. Germline V gene lookup returns CDR1 ENHRY and CDR2 SYGVKD. V lost 0 bases, J lost 6 bases, and 24 bases lay in between. CDR3 protein: CAISESSMAGSAMIEQYF. CDR3 nucleotides: TGTGCCATCAGTGAGTCTTCAATGGCGGGAAGTGCCATGATCGAGCAGTACTTC.

The rearrangement uses TRBV4-1 and TRBJ1-2; D is unclear. The length of the CDR3 is 12 residues. V lost 6 bases, J lost 8 bases, and 13 bases lay in between. Germline values: CDR1 MGHRA, CDR2 YSYEKL. For the CDR3, the DNA is TGCGCCAGCAGGACCGTCGGAAAGGGCTACACCTTC. It specifies CASRTVGKGYTF.

This chain links TRBV30 with TRBJ1-6; D unresolved. The CDR3 consists of 11 residues. V was trimmed by 5 bases and J by 7 bases, leaving 6 bases between them. The V gene's germline CDR1 is GTSNPN and CDR2 SVGIG (reference sequence). As DNA, the CDR3 is TGTGCCTGGGGAGGAAATTCACCCCTCCACTTT. Its protein product is CAWGGNSPLHF.